The 24 T cell receptor beta chains reported below all come from one sample, sequenced in a study of blood T cell repertoires in COVID-19. TCRdb keeps only in-frame clones here, not all; method: immunoSEQ multiplex PCR. This table has roughly 76,000 clones, around 89% appearing once. The sample taken for sequencing was PBMCs or T cells enriched from blood (not recorded which). The receptors originated from a woman aged 45-60 years with acute COVID-19.

The rearrangement uses TRBV27 and TRBJ2-5; 8 bases are shared with TRBD1. Germline CDR1 is MNHEY and CDR2 is SMNVEV (reference sequence). The J segment lost 3 bases and the V segment lost 6 bases, leaving 0 bases of the junction unmatched. This CDR3 is built from 12 residues. The CDR3 sequence is CASRGQEETQYF. CDR3 nucleotides: TGTGCCAGCAGGGGACAGGAAGAGACCCAGTACTTC.

This clone was recorded a few times. This rearrangement joins TRBV27 to TRBJ1-1; D call uncertain. The germline V gene has CDR1 MNHEY and CDR2 SMNVEV (reference sequence). The CDR3 contains 14 residues. Trimming removed 4 bases at V and 4 bases at J, with 13 bases between. CDR3 sequence: CASSSPGLGTEAFF. The CDR3 region has the DNA TGTGCCAGCAGTTCTCCGGGGTTGGGCACTGAAGCTTTCTTT.

The rearrangement joins TRBV30 to TRBJ2-1, with 8 bases fitting TRBD2. V dropped 0 bases and J dropped 12; count of bases not matched to a gene: 1. CDR3 length: 11 residues. Germline values: CDR1 GTSNPN, CDR2 SVGIG (reference sequence). Written as DNA, the CDR3 is TGTGCCTGGAGTGTCGGACTAGCGCAGTTCTTC. Its protein is CAWSVGLAQFF.

The chain recombines TRBV5-4 with TRBJ2-1; possible D gene TRBD2, 5 bases. The CDR3 length is 15 residues. Germline V gene data show CDR1 as SGHNT and CDR2 as YYREEE (reference sequence). The V end lost 2 bases, the J end lost 1 base, and 10 bases lay between the germline ends. The CDR3 DNA follows: TGTGCCAGCAGCTTTGACGGGATATCCTACAATGAGCAGTTCTTC. It codes for CASSFDGISYNEQFF.

The chain recombines TRBV7-3 with TRBJ1-6; D is possibly TRBD1 (5 bases). Trimming cost V 2 bases and J 5 bases, with 7 bases left between them. This CDR3 has 14 amino acids. Germline CDR1 is SGHTA and CDR2 is FQGTGA. The CDR3, as DNA: TGTGCCAGCAGCTTATCAGGGAATAATTCACCCCTCCACTTT. Protein product: CASSLSGNNSPLHF.

The chain uses TRBV19 and TRBJ2-7; TRBD2 matches 9 bases. Germline loops: CDR1 LNHDA, CDR2 SQIVND (reference sequence). V lost 1 base to trimming and J lost 3 bases; unmatched junction nucleotides: 4. The CDR3 runs 15 residues. The DNA for the CDR3 is TGTGCCAGTAGTATAGCTAGCGGGATTGGCTACGAGCAGTACTTC. Its translation is CASSIASGIGYEQYF. Based on the CDR3 plus reference TRBV19 and TRBJ2-7, the full variable domain is DGGITQSPKYLFRKEGQNVTLSCEQNLNHDAMYWYRQDPGQGLRLIYYSQIVNDFQKGDIAEGYSVSREKKESFPLTVTSAQKNPTAFYLCASSIASGIGYEQYFGPGTRLTVT.

The chain links TRBV28 to TRBJ2-3; 10 nucleotides agree with TRBD2. Germline CDR1 reads MDHEN; CDR2 reads SYDVKM. This CDR3 spans 17 amino acids. The V gene end was trimmed by 2 bases and the J gene end by 1 base; junction bases not matched to a gene: 6. The CDR3 protein is CASSLTRAGGRTDTQYF. The CDR3 region has the DNA TGTGCCAGCAGTTTAACGAGAGCGGGAGGGCGCACAGATACGCAGTATTTT.

This chain joins TRBV18 and TRBJ1-1; 7 nucleotides align to TRBD1. The junction had 11 bases not matched to a gene; V was cut back by 6 bases and J by 4 bases. Looked up from germline, CDR1 is KGHSH and CDR2 is LQKENI. This CDR3 region has 15 residues. The CDR3 DNA sequence: TGTGCCAGCTCTGTCAACCACAGGGGAGGCACTGAAGCTTTCTTT. This codes for CASSVNHRGGTEAFF.

CDR3 bases: TGTGCCAGTAGCAGAGACCAGGGTGAAAAACTGTTTTTT. Encoded protein: CASSRDQGEKLFF. The genes are TRBV2 and TRBJ1-4; the D gene is possibly TRBD1 (5 bases). The V end lost 9 bases, the J end lost 7 bases, and 15 bases lay between the germline ends. The CDR3 runs 13 residues. Germline CDR1 reads SNHLY; CDR2 reads FYNNEI.

This clone occurred once. This rearrangement joins TRBV4-1 to TRBJ2-7, with TRBD1 matching over 7 bases. Germline assignment: CDR1 MGHRA and CDR2 YSYEKL. The CDR3 extends over 15 amino acids. Trimming removed 0 bases from V and 2 bases from J; junction bases left unmatched: 4. The CDR3 sequence: CASSQEPGGPYEQYF. CDR3 nucleotides: TGCGCCAGCAGCCAAGAGCCAGGGGGACCCTACGAGCAGTACTTC.

For the CDR3, the DNA is TGTGCCTGGAGTGTAAGGAGGGAGGAGACCCAGTACTTC. This encodes CAWSVRREETQYF. This rearrangement joins TRBV30 to TRBJ2-5; perhaps TRBD2 as D (6 bases). V was shortened by 0 bases and J by 5 bases, with 10 bases between the two germline ends. Germline assignment: CDR1 GTSNPN and CDR2 SVGIG (reference sequence). CDR3 size: 13 residues.

V and J are TRBV5-5 and TRBJ1-1; D is uncertain. Trimming cost V 0 bases and J 8 bases, with 14 bases left between them. The CDR3 sequence is 14 residues long. Germline V CDR1 and CDR2: SGHKS, YYEKEE (reference sequence). The CDR3 reads CASSLETWRPEAFF. DNA for the CDR3: TGTGCCAGCAGCTTGGAAACATGGCGGCCGGAAGCTTTCTTT.

The V and J genes are TRBV2 and TRBJ1-2; D unresolved. The CDR3 extends over 12 amino acids. CDR1 is SNHLY and CDR2 is FYNNEI in the germline V gene. The ends were cut back, 3 bases at V and 6 bases at J, with 8 bases in the middle. This chain's CDR3 is CASSDEGHGYTF. CDR3 in DNA: TGTGCCAGCAGTGACGAGGGCCATGGCTACACCTTC.

This chain joins TRBV6-1 and TRBJ1-2, with 10 positions matching TRBD1. CDR3 length: 15 residues. The junction had 10 bases not matched to a gene; V was cut back by 2 bases and J by 10 bases. Germline lookup yields CDR1 MNHNS and CDR2 SASEGT. The CDR3 region is CASSERGAGTGDYTF. The CDR3 coding sequence is TGTGCCAGCAGTGAAAGAGGGGCAGGGACAGGGGACTACACCTTC.

This chain links TRBV7-2 with TRBJ2-7; D might be TRBD1 (6 bases). This CDR3 contains 14 residues. V lost 3 bases to trimming and J lost 3 bases, with 12 bases between them. Germline V gene lookup returns CDR1 SGHTA and CDR2 FQGNSA. This chain's CDR3 is CASSLGTRYYEQYF. Here the CDR3 DNA reads TGTGCCAGCAGCTTGGGGACAAGGTACTACGAGCAGTACTTC.

This clone was observed once. The gene calls are TRBV7-2 and TRBJ1-6, with D possibly TRBD1 on 5 matching bases. With 1 base removed from V and 2 bases from J, the gap between germline ends came to 9 bases. The length of the CDR3 is 16 residues. Germline CDR1 SGHTA, CDR2 FQGNSA. CDR3 residues: CASSLGDRPYNSPLHF. CDR3 DNA: TGTGCCAGCAGCTTAGGTGACAGACCCTATAATTCACCCCTCCACTTT.

In its sample, this clone was seen once. This chain links TRBV3-1 (or the pseudogene TRBV3-2) with TRBJ1-1; tentative D call: TRBD1 (6 bases). With 3 bases removed from V and 4 bases from J, the gap between germline ends came to 9 bases. The CDR3 spans 13 residues. CDR1 is LGHDT and CDR2 is YNNKEL in the germline V gene (reference sequence). CDR3 loop: CASSHPGATEAFF. The CDR3 DNA sequence: TGTGCCAGCAGCCATCCAGGGGCCACTGAAGCTTTCTTT.

V gene TRBV9 combines with J gene TRBJ2-5, with 10 bases lining up with TRBD2. The CDR3 loop spans 14 amino acids. Germline loops: CDR1 SGDLS, CDR2 YYNGEE. Trimming cost V 6 bases and J 5 bases; bases outside gene matches: 7. The DNA for the CDR3 is TGTGCCAGCACGCTAGCGGGAGTCGGGGAGACCCAGTACTTC. Its protein is CASTLAGVGETQYF.

V usage is TRBV7-6 and J usage is TRBJ1-4; D remains ambiguous. Trimming shortened V by 3 bases and J by 8 bases, and 7 bases separated the two germline ends. CDR1 SGHVS and CDR2 FNYEAQ come from the germline V gene. The CDR3 is 12 residues long. CDR3 in DNA: TGTGCCAGCAGCTTCACGGGAGAAAAACTGTTTTTT. Translating gives CASSFTGEKLFF.

The chain recombines TRBV7-2 with TRBJ2-3, with a weak D call TRBD1 (6 bases). The V gene's germline CDR1 is SGHTA and CDR2 FQGNSA. The CDR3 length is 16 residues. V lost 5 bases and J lost 4, with 19 bases in between. CDR3 bases: TGTGCCAGCAGCCCCCAGGGGACCATAACTTCAGATACGCAGTATTTT. This gives the protein CASSPQGTITSDTQYF.

V gene TRBV7-2 combines with J gene TRBJ2-1; maybe TRBD2 (5 bases). This CDR3 is 14 amino acids long. The ends were cut back, 3 bases at V and 2 bases at J, with 8 bases in the middle. CDR1 and CDR2 from the germline V gene are SGHTA and FQGNSA. CDR3 loop: CASSLSGTYNEQFF. CDR3 DNA: TGTGCCAGCAGCTTGTCCGGGACCTACAATGAGCAGTTCTTC.

The chain joins TRBV20-1 to TRBJ1-2, with TRBD1 as a possible D gene (6 bases). From germline, CDR1 is DFQATT and CDR2 SNEGSKA (reference sequence). V was cut by 5 bases and J by 8 bases, with 12 bases left in between. The CDR3 runs to 11 residues. This CDR3 is CSASTGQGYTF. CDR3 in DNA: TGCAGTGCTTCTACAGGGCAGGGCTACACCTTC.

The chain uses TRBV7-8 and TRBJ1-2; 7 bases match TRBD1. V shed 3 bases and J 0 bases; nucleotides not matched to a gene: 10. This CDR3 spans 17 amino acids. From germline, CDR1 is SGHVS and CDR2 FQNEAQ. Here the CDR3 reads CASSFQRRDRANYGYTF. The CDR3 bases are TGTGCCAGCAGCTTTCAGCGCCGGGACAGAGCTAACTATGGCTACACCTTC.

V usage is TRBV3-1 (or the pseudogene TRBV3-2) and J usage is TRBJ2-7, with 13 positions matching TRBD2. This CDR3 is built from 15 residues. Germline V gene lookup returns CDR1 LGHDT and CDR2 YNNKEL (reference sequence). V was pared by 2 bases and J by 5 bases, with 3 bases of the junction left unmatched. CDR3 nucleotides: TGTGCCAGCAGCCAACTAGGACTAGCGGGAGACGAGCAGTACTTC. It yields the protein CASSQLGLAGDEQYF.